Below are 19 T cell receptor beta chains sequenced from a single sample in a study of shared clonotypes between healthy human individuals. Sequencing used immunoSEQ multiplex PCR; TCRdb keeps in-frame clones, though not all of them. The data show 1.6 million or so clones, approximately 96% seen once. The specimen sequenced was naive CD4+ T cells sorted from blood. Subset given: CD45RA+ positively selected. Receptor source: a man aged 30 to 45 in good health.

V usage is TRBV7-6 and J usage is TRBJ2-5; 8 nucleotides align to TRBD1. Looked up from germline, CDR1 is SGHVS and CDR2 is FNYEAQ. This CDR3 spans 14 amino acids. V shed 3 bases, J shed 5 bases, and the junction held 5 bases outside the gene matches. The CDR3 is CASSFPDRAETQYF. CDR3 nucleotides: TGTGCCAGCAGCTTCCCGGACAGGGCGGAGACCCAGTACTTC.

CDR3 DNA: TGTGCCTGGGAGGCCGCTCGGGCTTTCTTT. The encoded protein is CAWEAARAFF. The V call is TRBV30, the J call TRBJ1-1; unclear D gene. Germline CDR1 and CDR2: GTSNPN and SVGIG (reference sequence). The CDR3 contains 10 residues. V was clipped by 5 bases and J by 11 bases, with 12 bases between them.

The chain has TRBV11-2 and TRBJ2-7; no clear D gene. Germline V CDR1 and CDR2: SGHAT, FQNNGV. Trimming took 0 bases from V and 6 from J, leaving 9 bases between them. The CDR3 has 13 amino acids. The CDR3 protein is CASSLDWVREQYF. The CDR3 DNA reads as TGTGCCAGCAGCTTAGATTGGGTACGCGAGCAGTACTTC.

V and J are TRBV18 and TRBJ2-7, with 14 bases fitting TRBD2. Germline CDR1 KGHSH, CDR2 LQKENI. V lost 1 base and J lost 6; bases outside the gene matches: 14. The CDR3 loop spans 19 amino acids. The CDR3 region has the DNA TGTGCCAGCTCACCACTCGGACTAGCGGGAGGTCCCTTCTTCCCCGAGCAGTACTTC. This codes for CASSPLGLAGGPFFPEQYF.

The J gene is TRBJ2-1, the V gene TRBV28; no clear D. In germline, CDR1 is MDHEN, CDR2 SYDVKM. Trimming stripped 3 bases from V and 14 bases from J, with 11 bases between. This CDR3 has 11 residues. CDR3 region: CASSFVRVKFF. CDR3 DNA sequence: TGTGCCAGCAGTTTCGTCCGGGTGAAGTTCTTC.

In nucleotides, the CDR3 is TGTGCCAGCAGTGAACTAGGCACAAACTACGAGCAGTACTTC. It translates to CASSELGTNYEQYF. The V gene is TRBV2, the J gene TRBJ2-7, with unresolved D. The CDR3 length is 14 residues. With 2 bases removed from V and 3 bases from J, the gap between germline ends came to 11 bases. Germline V gene sequence: CDR1 SNHLY, CDR2 FYNNEI.

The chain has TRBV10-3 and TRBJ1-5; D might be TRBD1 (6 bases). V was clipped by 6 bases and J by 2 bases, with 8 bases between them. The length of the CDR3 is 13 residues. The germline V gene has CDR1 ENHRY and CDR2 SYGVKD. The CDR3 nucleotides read TGTGCCATCAGGGGGGGCGGCAATCAGCCCCAGCATTTT. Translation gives CAIRGGGNQPQHF.

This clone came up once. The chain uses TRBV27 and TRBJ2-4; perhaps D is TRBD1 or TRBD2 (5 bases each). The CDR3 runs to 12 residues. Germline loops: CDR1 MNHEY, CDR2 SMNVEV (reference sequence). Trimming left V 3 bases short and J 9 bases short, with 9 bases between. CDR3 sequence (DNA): TGTGCCAGCAGTTTTTATGGGGGCATTCAGTACTTC. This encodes CASSFYGGIQYF.

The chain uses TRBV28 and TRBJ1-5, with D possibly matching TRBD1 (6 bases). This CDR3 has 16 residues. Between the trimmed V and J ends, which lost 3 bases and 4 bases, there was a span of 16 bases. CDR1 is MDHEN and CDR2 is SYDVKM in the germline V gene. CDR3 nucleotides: TGTGCCAGCAGTTTCCTGACAGGCGACCCTAATCAGCCCCAGCATTTT. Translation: CASSFLTGDPNQPQHF.

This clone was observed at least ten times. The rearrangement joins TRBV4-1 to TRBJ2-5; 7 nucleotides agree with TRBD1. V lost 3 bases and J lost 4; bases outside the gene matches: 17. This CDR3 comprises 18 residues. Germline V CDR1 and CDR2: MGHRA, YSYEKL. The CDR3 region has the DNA TGCGCCAGCAGCCAGCCTCTAGAGGGGGCACGACGGGGAGAGACCCAGTACTTC. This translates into CASSQPLEGARRGETQYF.

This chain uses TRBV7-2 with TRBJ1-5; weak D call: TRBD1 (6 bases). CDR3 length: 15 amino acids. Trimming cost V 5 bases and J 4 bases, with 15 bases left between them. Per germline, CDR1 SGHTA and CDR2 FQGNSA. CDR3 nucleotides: TGTGCCAGCAGCCTCGGAACAGGGTGGAATCAGCCCCAGCATTTT. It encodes CASSLGTGWNQPQHF.

The CDR3 DNA reads as TGTGCCAGCAGTCCACTAGCGGGGTCGGGAGAGCAGTACTTC. This sequence encodes CASSPLAGSGEQYF. This chain joins TRBV27 and TRBJ2-7, with 10 bases matching TRBD2. With V trimmed by 5 bases and J by 7 bases, 8 bases remained unmatched. This CDR3 has 14 amino acids. Germline lookup yields CDR1 MNHEY and CDR2 SMNVEV (reference sequence).

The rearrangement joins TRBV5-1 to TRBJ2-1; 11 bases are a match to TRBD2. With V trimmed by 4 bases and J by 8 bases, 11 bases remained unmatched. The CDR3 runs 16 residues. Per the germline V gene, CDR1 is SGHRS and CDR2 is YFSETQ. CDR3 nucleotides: TGCGCCAGCAGCCTTCCGACTAGCGGGAATATCGATGAGCAGTTCTTC. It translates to CASSLPTSGNIDEQFF.

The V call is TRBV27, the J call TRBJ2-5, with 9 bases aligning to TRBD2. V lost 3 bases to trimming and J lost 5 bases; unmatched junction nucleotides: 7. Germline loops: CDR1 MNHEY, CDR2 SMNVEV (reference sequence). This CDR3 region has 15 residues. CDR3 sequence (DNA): TGTGCCAGCAGTTTGACAGTAGCGGGAGAGGAGACCCAGTACTTC. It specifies CASSLTVAGEETQYF.

CDR3 sequence reads: CASSLVGTPQLQETQYF. CDR3 DNA sequence: TGCGCCAGCAGCTTGGTCGGGACACCACAGCTACAAGAGACCCAGTACTTC. The rearrangement links TRBV5-1 to TRBJ2-5, with TRBD1 as a possible D gene (6 bases). The germline V and J ends were trimmed by 0 bases and 2 bases, with 17 bases remaining between them. The CDR3 has 17 residues. Germline V lookup: CDR1 SGHRS, CDR2 YFSETQ.

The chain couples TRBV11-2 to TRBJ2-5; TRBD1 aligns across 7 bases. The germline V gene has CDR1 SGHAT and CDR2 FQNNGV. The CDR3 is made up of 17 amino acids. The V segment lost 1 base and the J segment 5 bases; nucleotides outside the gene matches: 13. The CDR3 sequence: CASSLGRTGPVKETQYF. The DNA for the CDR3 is TGTGCCAGCAGCTTAGGTAGGACAGGCCCTGTAAAGGAGACCCAGTACTTC.

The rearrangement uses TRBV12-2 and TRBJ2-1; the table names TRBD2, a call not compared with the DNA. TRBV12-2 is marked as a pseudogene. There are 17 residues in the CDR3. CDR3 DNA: TGTGCAAGTCGCTTAGCTCTAGCGGGAACCCCTCGCAATGAGCAGTTCTTC. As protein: CASRLALAGTPRNEQFF.

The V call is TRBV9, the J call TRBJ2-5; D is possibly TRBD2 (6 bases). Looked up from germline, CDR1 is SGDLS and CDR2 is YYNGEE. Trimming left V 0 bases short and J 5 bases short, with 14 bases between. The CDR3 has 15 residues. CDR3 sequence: CASSVAGTSGETQYF. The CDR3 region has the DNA TGTGCCAGCAGCGTAGCCGGGACGAGCGGGGAGACCCAGTACTTC.

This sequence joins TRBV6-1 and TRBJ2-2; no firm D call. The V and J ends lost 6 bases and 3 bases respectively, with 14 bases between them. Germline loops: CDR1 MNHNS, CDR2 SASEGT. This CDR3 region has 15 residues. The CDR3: CASRGSGPDTGELFF. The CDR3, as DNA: TGTGCCAGCAGGGGTTCGGGTCCGGACACCGGGGAGCTGTTTTTT.